Below are 21 T cell receptor beta chains sequenced from a single sample in a study of T-cell reconstitution after alpha-beta-depleted transplantation in children (TCRdb year 2016). The library was obtained by PCR. The sequencing machine was an Illumina HiSeq 2500. TCR libraries were prepared with molecular barcoding, using unique molecular identifiers to normalize TCRbeta repertoire quantification. TCRdb itself trimmed the public reads at Q25 with fastp, ran MiXCR and retained productive beta chains. Here each entry gathers all rows of one CDR3 protein and keeps the most common genes and DNA. Present in this sample are hundreds of thousands of distinct CDR3 sequences, over 10% of which were seen just once. About 2.2% of the sample lies in the top ten. The treatment or condition label, read with the paper, signifies: allogeneic hematopoietic cell transplantation with graft depleted of TCRalphabeta T cells and CD19 B cells.

Sample: PBMCs, mostly from graft donor cells, taken 360 days after TCRalphabeta/CD19-depleted stem cell transplant. Receptors were obtained from a male patient under 18 who had a stem cell transplant for acute myeloid leukemia, so the T cells may come from the graft donor.

The chain couples TRBV18 to TRBJ2-7; a possible D gene is TRBD1 (5 bases). The CDR3 runs to 14 residues. V dropped 3 bases and J dropped 2 bases, with 11 bases sitting between them. CDR1 KGHSH and CDR2 LQKENI come from the germline V gene. CDR3 sequence reads: CASSPRQGPYEQYF. The CDR3 nucleotides read TGTGCCAGCTCACCCCGGCAGGGCCCCTACGAGCAGTACTTC.

As concerns this clonotype: Here the CDR3 omits its conserved ending phenylalanine or tryptophan, so a read error is the likely source. The gene calls are TRBV4-3 and TRBJ2-3; unclear D gene. CDR3 length equals 14 residues. Germline V gene data show CDR1 as LGHNA and CDR2 as YSLEER. Trimming pared 6 bases from V and 2 bases from J, leaving 12 bases between. Here the CDR3 DNA reads TGCGCCAGCAGGCCCTCACGGTACACAGATACGCAGTATCTT. Translating it yields CASRPSRYTDTQYL.

This clonotype came up many times. This chain's CDR3 is CASSLRPQYF. The CDR3, as DNA: TGTGCCAGCAGTTTACGGCCCCAGTACTTC. The chain uses TRBV28 and TRBJ2-5; the D is unclear. Germline lookup yields CDR1 MDHEN and CDR2 SYDVKM. CDR3 length: 10 amino acids. Between the trimmed V and J ends, which lost 2 bases and 9 bases, there was a span of 4 bases. The whole variable domain, filled in from reference TRBV28 and TRBJ2-5, reads DVKVTQSSRYLVKRTGEKVFLECVQDMDHENMFWYRQDPGLGLRLIYFSYDVKMKEKGDIPEGYSVSREKKERFSLILESASTNQTSMYLCASSLRPQYFGPGTRLLVL.

The J gene is TRBJ2-7, the V gene TRBV18; D is ambiguous. This CDR3 region has 16 residues. V was clipped by 0 bases and J by 0 bases, with 12 bases between them. The germline gives CDR1 KGHSH, CDR2 LQKENI. This chain's CDR3 is CASSPPWPTSSYEQYF. The DNA of the CDR3 is TGTGCCAGCTCACCACCGTGGCCGACGAGCTCCTACGAGCAGTACTTC. Together with reference TRBV18 and TRBJ2-7, the CDR3 gives the full variable domain: NAGVMQNPRHLVRRRGQEARLRCSPMKGHSHVYWYRQLPEEGLKFMVYLQKENIIDESGMPKERFSAEFPKEGPSILRIQQVVRGDSAAYFCASSPPWPTSSYEQYFGPGTRLTVT.

In this sample, this clonotype turned up a few times. The genes are TRBV28 and TRBJ2-7; 10 nucleotides line up with TRBD1. The CDR3 totals 18 residues. CDR1 MDHEN and CDR2 SYDVKM come from the germline V gene. Germline trimming cut 3 bases from V and 4 bases from J; bases unmatched to any gene: 15. This chain's CDR3 is CASSFYPAGTGDGYEQYF. In nucleotides, the CDR3 is TGTGCCAGCAGTTTCTATCCGGCTGGGACAGGGGACGGGTACGAGCAGTACTTC. The full variable domain, its missing parts supplied by reference TRBV28 and TRBJ2-7, is DVKVTQSSRYLVKRTGEKVFLECVQDMDHENMFWYRQDPGLGLRLIYFSYDVKMKEKGDIPEGYSVSREKKERFSLILESASTNQTSMYLCASSFYPAGTGDGYEQYFGPGTRLTVT.

In this sample, this clonotype turned up many times. The gene calls are TRBV7-9 and TRBJ2-7; D is possibly TRBD1 (5 bases). Trimming cost V 0 bases and J 0 bases, with 9 bases left between them. The CDR3 runs to 15 residues. Per germline, CDR1 SEHNR and CDR2 FQNEAQ (reference sequence). CDR3 sequence: CASSLAQGFSYEQYF. As DNA, the CDR3 is TGTGCCAGCAGCTTAGCCCAGGGATTCTCCTACGAGCAGTACTTC.

Turning to this clonotype: The CDR3 end shows no conserved phenylalanine or tryptophan, and so a read error is likely. The chain recombines TRBV28 with TRBJ2-7; tentative D call: TRBD2 (5 bases). This CDR3 has 13 amino acids. V lost 3 bases, J lost 2 bases, and 8 bases lay in between. Per the germline V gene, CDR1 is MDHEN and CDR2 is SYDVKM. CDR3 in DNA: TGTGCCAGCAGTTTGGAGGCTACCTACGAGCAGTACATC. Residues: CASSLEATYEQYI.

The rearrangement joins TRBV21-1 to TRBJ2-1; no check of the table's D call, TRBD1, against the DNA was made. TRBV21-1 is noted as a pseudogene. CDR3 size: 16 residues. DNA of the CDR3: TGTGCCAGCAGCAAAAAGGGTGGACAGGGTATAGGTGAGCAGTTCTTC. This gives the protein CASSKKGGQGIGEQFF.

This rearrangement joins TRBV18 to TRBJ2-1; 9 bases align to TRBD1. This CDR3 has 16 residues. Looked up from germline, CDR1 is KGHSH and CDR2 is LQKENI. V shed 2 bases, J shed 6 bases, and the junction held 8 bases outside the gene matches. CDR3 loop: CASSPGGQGTTNEQFF. CDR3 bases: TGTGCCAGCTCACCAGGGGGACAGGGAACTACCAATGAGCAGTTCTTC. Filled out from reference TRBV18 and TRBJ2-1, the complete variable domain reads NAGVMQNPRHLVRRRGQEARLRCSPMKGHSHVYWYRQLPEEGLKFMVYLQKENIIDESGMPKERFSAEFPKEGPSILRIQQVVRGDSAAYFCASSPGGQGTTNEQFFGPGTRLTVL.

The chain recombines TRBV20-1 with TRBJ2-5; D is perhaps TRBD1 or TRBD2 (5 bases each). The V gene's germline CDR1 is DFQATT and CDR2 SNEGSKA (reference sequence). The length of the CDR3 is 12 residues. V was trimmed by 8 bases and J by 4 bases, leaving 14 bases between them. The CDR3: CSPWDGAETQYF. The CDR3 DNA reads TGCAGTCCCTGGGACGGGGCAGAGACCCAGTACTTC.

This clonotype was recorded at least ten times. The rearrangement joins TRBV28 to TRBJ2-1; D remains ambiguous. The CDR3 totals 14 residues. Germline CDR1 MDHEN, CDR2 SYDVKM. V lost 7 bases, J lost 4 bases, and 14 bases lay in between. CDR3 protein: CASNNPYAYNEQFF. Here the CDR3 DNA reads TGTGCCAGCAATAACCCCTACGCTTACAATGAGCAGTTCTTC.

The rearrangement links TRBV29-1 to TRBJ2-1; D is undetermined. Germline loops: CDR1 SQVTM, CDR2 ANQGSEA. The CDR3 covers 15 residues. V was shortened by 0 bases and J by 4 bases, with 13 bases between the two germline ends. CDR3 sequence reads: CSVEDPRLQYNEQFF. The CDR3 DNA sequence: TGCAGCGTTGAAGATCCGCGACTTCAATACAATGAGCAGTTCTTC.

Ten or more counts support this clonotype. The rearrangement joins TRBV28 to TRBJ1-5, with D tentatively TRBD1 (5 bases). CDR3 size: 15 residues. Trimming removed 8 bases at V and 0 bases at J, with 14 bases between. Germline V gene lookup returns CDR1 MDHEN and CDR2 SYDVKM. DNA for the CDR3: TGTGCCAGCCGGGGGGTGGGGGTTAGCAATCAGCCCCAGCATTTT. This sequence encodes CASRGVGVSNQPQHF.

This clonotype was seen at least ten times. The chain carries TRBV9 and TRBJ2-2; TRBD2 agrees at 8 bases. V lost 4 bases, J lost 8 bases, and 10 bases stayed unmatched. CDR1 and CDR2 (germline): SGDLS, YYNGEE. The CDR3 sequence is 15 residues long. CDR3 sequence (DNA): TGTGCCAGCAGCCCCTTAACGGGAGGGCCGGGGGAGCTGTTTTTT. This codes for CASSPLTGGPGELFF.

The gene calls are TRBV7-2 and TRBJ2-1; no definite D call. Trimming removed 0 bases from V and 4 bases from J, with 13 bases in between. Germline V lookup: CDR1 SGHTA, CDR2 FQGNSA. CDR3 length: 16 amino acids. DNA for the CDR3: TGTGCCAGCAGCTTAGCGCGGAACCGGGTGTACAATGAGCAGTTCTTC. This gives the protein CASSLARNRVYNEQFF.

The chain uses TRBV12-3 or TRBV12-4 and TRBJ2-3; D remains unclear. The CDR3 spans 13 residues. Trimming removed 5 bases from V and 13 bases from J, with 19 bases in between. The CDR3 spells CASSPTHGGEEYF. CDR3 in DNA: TGTGCCAGCAGTCCTACCCACGGCGGAGAGGAGTATTTT.

The V and J genes are TRBV5-1 and TRBJ2-3, with a tentative D call TRBD1 (5 bases). The CDR3 length is 13 residues. The germline V and J ends were trimmed by 3 bases and 6 bases, with 11 bases remaining between them. Germline-derived CDR1 and CDR2 are SGHRS and YFSETQ. In DNA form, the CDR3 reads TGCGCCAGCAGCTCGGCTTGGGGCGATACGCAGTATTTT. Residues: CASSSAWGDTQYF. Using reference TRBV5-1 and TRBJ2-3 for the parts outside the CDR3, the full variable domain is KAGVTQTPRYLIKTRGQQVTLSCSPISGHRSVSWYQQTPGQGLQFLFEYFSETQRNKGNFPGRFSGRQFSNSRSEMNVSTLELGDSALYLCASSSAWGDTQYFGPGTRLTVL.

V is TRBV28 and J is TRBJ1-2; D is uncertain. Germline-derived CDR1 and CDR2 are MDHEN and SYDVKM. V gave up 0 bases and J gave up 5 bases, with 10 bases separating them. The CDR3 covers 14 residues. For the CDR3, the DNA is TGTGCCAGCAGTTTATGGGCAGATCTATATGGCTACACCTTC. Protein product: CASSLWADLYGYTF.

The chain combines TRBV20-1 with TRBJ2-2; 11 nucleotides align to TRBD2. The CDR3 runs to 17 residues. The trim removed 0 bases at V and 3 bases at J, leaving 6 bases unmatched. The germline gives CDR1 DFQATT, CDR2 SNEGSKA (reference sequence). CDR3 sequence (DNA): TGCAGTGCTAGAGATCTGACTAGCGGGGTGGACACCGGGGAGCTGTTTTTT. Translating it yields CSARDLTSGVDTGELFF.

This clonotype was seen only a few times. The V and J genes are TRBV5-1 and TRBJ2-7, with a weak D call TRBD2 (6 bases). Germline V gives CDR1 SGHRS, CDR2 YFSETQ. This CDR3 region has 14 residues. Trimming removed 3 bases at V and 2 bases at J, with 12 bases between. The DNA for the CDR3 is TGCGCCAGCAGCTATACCGGGGGAACCTACGAGCAGTACTTC. It codes for CASSYTGGTYEQYF.

The rearrangement links TRBV20-1 to TRBJ1-4; possible D gene TRBD1, 5 bases. The length of the CDR3 is 14 residues. From germline, CDR1 is DFQATT and CDR2 SNEGSKA (reference sequence). Trimming pared 6 bases from V and 8 bases from J, leaving 19 bases between. The CDR3 is CSALVGAPDEKLFF. The CDR3 DNA sequence: TGCAGTGCCCTCGTAGGGGCACCGGACGAAAAACTGTTTTTT.